The next 28 T cell receptor beta chains were all read from a single sample in a study of spatial heterogeneity in lung cancer. Time point specified: blood at routine non-recurrence follow-up after resection. TCRdb re-called the 5' RACE reads through MiXCR, storing one row per CDR3 protein. The sample has roughly 110,000 distinct CDR3 sequences, roughly 10% seen once. Sequenced material: PBMCs, taken at follow-up. The receptors shown here come from a female donor with early-stage non-small cell lung cancer.

The chain carries TRBV28 and TRBJ2-2; D perhaps matches TRBD1 (6 bases). V was cut by 7 bases and J by 0 bases, with 12 bases left in between. The length of the CDR3 is 15 residues. The germline gives CDR1 MDHEN, CDR2 SYDVKM. CDR3 bases: TGTGCCAGCAACTTAGGGGGTGCGAACACCGGGGAGCTGTTTTTT. This gives the protein CASNLGGANTGELFF. The whole variable domain, remainder taken from reference TRBV28 and TRBJ2-2, is DVKVTQSSRYLVKRTGEKVFLECVQDMDHENMFWYRQDPGLGLRLIYFSYDVKMKEKGDIPEGYSVSREKKERFSLILESASTNQTSMYLCASNLGGANTGELFFGEGSRLTVL.

The chain links TRBV11-3 to TRBJ2-1, with TRBD2 matching over 9 bases. V was clipped by 0 bases and J by 8 bases; unmatched bases: 8. The CDR3 totals 16 residues. Germline CDR1 and CDR2: SGHNT and YENEEA. This CDR3 reads CASSLDLAGDRYEQFF. The CDR3 nucleotides read TGTGCCAGCAGCTTAGACTTAGCGGGAGACAGGTATGAGCAGTTCTTC.

The sample holds a few counts of this clonotype. This chain uses TRBV12-3 or TRBV12-4 with TRBJ1-5; TRBD1 matches at 7 bases. The length of the CDR3 is 14 residues. The J segment lost 3 bases and the V segment lost 6 bases, leaving 5 bases of the junction unmatched. CDR3 nucleotide sequence: TGTGCCAGCAGCAGACAGGGAAACAATCAGCCCCAGCATTTT. This translates into CASSRQGNNQPQHF.

The chain combines TRBV27 with TRBJ2-2; D might be TRBD2 (7 bases). V lost 6 bases to trimming and J lost 4 bases, with 21 bases between them. The CDR3 is made up of 17 amino acids. The germline V gene encodes CDR1 MNHEY and CDR2 SMNVEV (reference sequence). CDR3 in DNA: TGTGCCAGCAGGCCCCGACTTCGGGGGGCGATCACCGGGGAGCTGTTTTTT. Protein product: CASRPRLRGAITGELFF.

There are a few counts of this clonotype. CDR3 loop: CASSPRGSPQETQYF. The CDR3 nucleotides are TGTGCCAGCAGCCCCAGGGGATCTCCACAAGAGACCCAGTACTTC. The rearrangement joins TRBV12-3 or TRBV12-4 to TRBJ2-5, with a weak D call TRBD1 (6 bases). CDR3 length equals 15 residues. V was shortened by 6 bases and J by 2 bases, with 16 bases between the two germline ends.

The sample holds many counts of this clonotype. The V call is TRBV27, the J call TRBJ2-1; D is undetermined. The CDR3 spans 16 residues. V was pared by 5 bases and J by 0 bases, with 14 bases between. CDR1 is MNHEY, CDR2 SMNVEV, per germline (reference sequence). CDR3 nucleotide sequence: TGTGCCAGCAGTCCTATCGGCAGCCCCTCCTACAATGAGCAGTTCTTC. Protein product: CASSPIGSPSYNEQFF.

In this sample, this clonotype turned up many times. Written as DNA, the CDR3 is TGTGCCAGTAGTATCCAACTAGCGGTGACTAGCACAGATACGCAGTATTTT. This sequence encodes CASSIQLAVTSTDTQYF. The rearrangement joins TRBV19 to TRBJ2-3; TRBD2 agrees at 8 bases. The V gene end was trimmed by 3 bases and the J gene end by 0 bases; junction bases not matched to a gene: 8. CDR1 and CDR2 from the germline V gene are LNHDA and SQIVND (reference sequence). CDR3 length equals 17 residues.

The table lists this clonotype with many counts. The chain couples TRBV12-3 or TRBV12-4 to TRBJ1-4; TRBD1 aligns across 9 bases. Trimming took 3 bases from V and 5 from J; bases not matched to a gene: 1. The CDR3 sequence is 14 residues long. CDR3 residues: CASSFGQGNEKLFF. CDR3 coding DNA: TGTGCCAGCAGTTTCGGACAGGGGAATGAAAAACTGTTTTTT.

The chain joins TRBV28 to TRBJ2-7; maybe TRBD1 (5 bases). Trimming removed 8 bases at V and 4 bases at J, with 9 bases between. This CDR3 contains 11 residues. CDR1 and CDR2 (germline): MDHEN, SYDVKM. CDR3 DNA sequence: TGTGCCAGCGCAGGGATATACGAGCAGTACTTC. Translated: CASAGIYEQYF.

The chain couples TRBV24-1 to TRBJ2-7; TRBD2 matches 7 bases. Trimming at V came to 8 bases and at J to 6 bases, leaving 18 bases not matched to a gene. Germline-derived CDR1 and CDR2 are KGHDR and SFDVKD. The CDR3 runs to 16 residues. The CDR3 DNA reads as TGTGCCACCAAAGGCCGACTTGCGGGAGCTTTGGGCGAGCAGTACGTC. It specifies CATKGRLAGALGEQYV.

This clonotype came up a few times. The chain recombines TRBV24-1 with TRBJ1-1, with D unclear. Looked up from germline, CDR1 is KGHDR and CDR2 is SFDVKD. The CDR3 has 14 residues. Trimming left V 4 bases short and J 1 base short, with 9 bases between. The DNA for the CDR3 is TGTGCCACCAGTGACAGAGCCGGGAACACTGAAGCTTTCTTT. Its protein is CATSDRAGNTEAFF.

The sample holds a few counts of this clonotype. The chain is built from TRBV6-1 and TRBJ2-1; D gene unclear. V was clipped by 2 bases and J by 5 bases, with 25 bases between them. CDR3 length: 19 amino acids. CDR1 is MNHNS and CDR2 is SASEGT in the germline V gene. CDR3 sequence: CASSELVERLVRQHNEQFF. Written as DNA, the CDR3 is TGTGCCAGCAGTGAATTAGTAGAGAGGCTTGTGCGGCAACACAATGAGCAGTTCTTC.

The chain combines TRBV7-9 with TRBJ2-1; 10 bases line up with TRBD2. Germline CDR1 is SEHNR and CDR2 is FQNEAQ (reference sequence). CDR3 length: 14 amino acids. The J segment lost 3 bases and the V segment lost 7 bases, leaving 3 bases of the junction unmatched. CDR3 sequence reads: CASKTSGFYNEQFF. The CDR3 DNA reads TGTGCCAGCAAGACTAGCGGGTTCTACAATGAGCAGTTCTTC.

This clonotype was counted a few times. The chain has TRBV5-5 and TRBJ2-5, with D possibly called TRBD1 or TRBD2 (7 bases each). V was trimmed by 4 bases and J by 1 base, leaving 11 bases between them. This CDR3 is 14 amino acids long. Germline V gives CDR1 SGHKS, CDR2 YYEKEE (reference sequence). The CDR3 bases are TGTGCCAGCAGCCCAGGGGGGGTCCAAGAGACCCAGTACTTC. Encoded protein: CASSPGGVQETQYF.

This clonotype has a count of ten or more. The rearrangement joins TRBV5-1 to TRBJ2-5; D not certain. The germline V and J ends were trimmed by 0 bases and 1 base, with 7 bases remaining between them. The CDR3 is 14 amino acids. The germline CDR1 and CDR2 sequences are SGHRS and YFSETQ. CDR3 DNA: TGCGCCAGCAGCTTGGCCGGGCTCCAAGAGACCCAGTACTTC. This gives the protein CASSLAGLQETQYF.

The rearrangement links TRBV7-9 to TRBJ1-6, with unresolved D. CDR3 length: 15 amino acids. Germline CDR1 reads SEHNR; CDR2 reads FQNEAQ (reference sequence). V was shortened by 3 bases and J by 2 bases, with 8 bases between the two germline ends. This CDR3 is CASSFGETYNSPLHF. The CDR3 coding sequence is TGTGCCAGCAGCTTCGGGGAAACCTATAATTCACCCCTCCACTTT.

This clonotype was recorded many times. The chain couples TRBV2 to TRBJ2-1; D possibly corresponds to TRBD2 (5 bases). CDR3 length: 12 residues. From germline, CDR1 is SNHLY and CDR2 FYNNEI. V lost 6 bases, J lost 10 bases, and 13 bases lay in between. The CDR3 region is CASSLDSYEQFF. The CDR3 bases are TGTGCCAGCAGCTTGGACTCCTACGAGCAGTTCTTC.

As concerns this clonotype: A much larger clone differs from this one at a single base, so this may be a read error. V usage is TRBV6-1 and J usage is TRBJ1-5; TRBD1 matches at 7 bases. Germline loops: CDR1 MNHNS, CDR2 SASEGT. Trimming took 10 bases from V and 4 from J; bases not matched to a gene: 10. There are 14 residues in the CDR3. The CDR3 DNA sequence: TGTGCCAACAGCCGGGACAGATCTAATCAGCCCCAGCATTTT. Protein: CANSRDRSNQPQHF.

This clonotype occurred a few times. V and J are TRBV11-3 and TRBJ1-3, with D tentatively TRBD1 (6 bases). V was shortened by 5 bases and J by 1 base, with 9 bases between the two germline ends. The CDR3 runs to 14 residues. CDR1 is SGHNT and CDR2 is YENEEA in the germline V gene. The chain's CDR3 is CASSPTGSGNTIYF. CDR3 in DNA: TGTGCCAGCAGCCCGACAGGTTCTGGAAACACCATATATTTT.

This clonotype was recorded a few times. J is TRBJ1-3 and V is TRBV7-8; weak D call: TRBD1 (6 bases). CDR3 length equals 18 residues. The V end lost 2 bases, the J end lost 5 bases, and 22 bases lay between the germline ends. From germline, CDR1 is SGHVS and CDR2 FQNEAQ. The CDR3 coding sequence is TGTGCCAGCAGCTTAAGTAGGGTCCCGAGGGGGGGCAGAAACACCATATATTTT. It encodes CASSLSRVPRGGRNTIYF. Using reference TRBV7-8 and TRBJ1-3 for the parts outside the CDR3, the full variable domain is GAGVSQSPRYKVAKRGQDVALRCDPISGHVSLFWYQQALGQGPEFLTYFQNEAQLDKSGLPSDRFFAERPEGSVSTLKIQRTQQEDSAVYLCASSLSRVPRGGRNTIYFGEGSWLTVV.

This clonotype was observed a handful of times. The chain is built from TRBV4-1 and TRBJ2-7, with 8 bases that match TRBD2. From germline, CDR1 is MGHRA and CDR2 YSYEKL. This CDR3 contains 17 residues. The ends lost 0 bases at V and 4 bases at J; junction bases unmatched: 11. CDR3 DNA: TGCGCCAGCAGCCAAGATTTCCTAGCGGGCGGTATATACGAGCAGTACTTC. Amino acids: CASSQDFLAGGIYEQYF.

The chain recombines TRBV2 with TRBJ2-5; weak D call: TRBD2 (6 bases). Trimming took off 1 base at V and 3 bases at J, with 12 bases between the two ends. Germline values: CDR1 SNHLY, CDR2 FYNNEI. This CDR3 contains 15 residues. The chain's CDR3 is CASSEEEGPKETQYF. CDR3 nucleotide sequence: TGTGCCAGCAGTGAAGAGGAGGGACCTAAAGAGACCCAGTACTTC.

This chain connects TRBV7-2 to TRBJ1-5; a possible D gene is TRBD1 (6 bases). The germline V and J ends were trimmed by 1 base and 2 bases, with 9 bases remaining between them. Germline assignment: CDR1 SGHTA and CDR2 FQGNSA. This CDR3 contains 15 residues. CDR3 sequence reads: CASSLDRVGNQPQHF. DNA for the CDR3: TGTGCCAGCAGCTTAGACAGGGTCGGCAATCAGCCCCAGCATTTT.

The V gene is TRBV27, the J gene TRBJ2-1; D unresolved. The CDR3 runs 13 residues. Germline loops: CDR1 MNHEY, CDR2 SMNVEV (reference sequence). V gave up 6 bases and J gave up 8 bases, with 14 bases separating them. The CDR3: CASSPRMVYEQFF. As DNA, the CDR3 is TGTGCCAGCAGCCCAAGGATGGTTTATGAGCAGTTCTTC.

There are many counts of this clonotype. The V and J genes are TRBV20-1 and TRBJ1-4; D is possibly TRBD1 (5 bases). Deletions cut 5 bases from V and 6 bases from J, with 10 bases between. The CDR3 consists of 12 residues. CDR1 is DFQATT and CDR2 is SNEGSKA in the germline V gene (reference sequence). CDR3 nucleotides: TGCAGTGCTGGGGGGACCGATGAAAAACTGTTTTTT. Translating gives CSAGGTDEKLFF.

The sample holds many counts of this clonotype. The V call is TRBV7-9, the J call TRBJ2-5; 9 bases match TRBD1. CDR3 length: 17 amino acids. Germline V lookup: CDR1 SEHNR, CDR2 FQNEAQ (reference sequence). Unmatched junction bases numbered 14, after V lost 3 bases and J lost 6 bases. Here the CDR3 reads CASSFPSGQGIRKTQYF. CDR3 DNA: TGTGCCAGCAGCTTTCCGTCCGGACAGGGGATTAGGAAGACCCAGTACTTC. Full variable domain (outside the CDR3, taken from reference TRBV7-9 and TRBJ2-5): DTGVSQNPRHKITKRGQNVTFRCDPISEHNRLYWYRQTLGQGPEFLTYFQNEAQLEKSRLLSDRFSAERPKGSFSTLEIQRTEQGDSAMYLCASSFPSGQGIRKTQYFGPGTRLLVL.

This clonotype appeared a few times. This chain links TRBV6-4 with TRBJ2-1; D possibly corresponds to TRBD1 (6 bases). CDR1 MRHNA and CDR2 SNTAGT come from the germline V gene. Between the trimmed V and J ends, which lost 6 bases and 1 base, there was a span of 13 bases. CDR3 length equals 15 residues. CDR3 loop: CASSDRLRSYNEQFF. The CDR3 DNA reads as TGTGCCAGCAGCGACAGGTTAAGGTCCTACAATGAGCAGTTCTTC.

The CDR3 spells CSARDLRPTDTQYF. In DNA, the CDR3 is TGCAGTGCTAGAGATCTAAGGCCCACAGATACGCAGTATTTT. The chain is built from TRBV20-1 and TRBJ2-3, with D unresolved. The CDR3 totals 14 residues. Trimming removed 0 bases at V and 2 bases at J, with 9 bases between. CDR1 is DFQATT, CDR2 SNEGSKA, per germline (reference sequence).